This T cell receptor beta chain was identified during a study of blood T cells in healthy people across ages. Points from the study as a whole: Long-lived donors carried more naive CD4+ cells and greater diversity than aged donors. CMV status of donors was unknown, possibly confounding expanded clonotype changes.

Combining a sample-barcoded 5' primer with a J-beta primer mix, a second PCR ran for about 7 to 11 cycles. TCRdb reanalysed the 5' RACE reads using MiXCR and keeps one entry per CDR3 protein. The repertoire holds approximately 1.5 million distinct CDR3 sequences, about 31% seen once, with about 11% in the top ten. The CDR3 runs 17 residues. Researchers isolated at least 6 million PBMCs per sample. Extracted total RNA amounted to at least 5.5 micrograms for each sample. The table lists this clonotype with a few counts. Its specificity is not known. Sequencing input: blood. The chain employs TRBV21-1 and TRBJ2-3; TRBD2, the table's D call, lacks a check against the DNA. TRBV21-1 is reported as a pseudogene. The clonotype originates from a woman aged 25 to 45 in good health. The CDR3 protein is CASSKAVAGGLTDTQYF. In nucleotides, the CDR3 is TGTGCCAGCAGCAAAGCGGTAGCGGGCGGACTCACAGATACGCAGTATTTT.